The 8 T cell receptor beta chains presented below share a single source sample, sequenced in a study of T cell responses to AZD1222 COVID-19 vaccine. Assay used: immunoSEQ multiplex PCR; TCRdb lists only in-frame clones, some missing. The sample comprises some 160,000 clones, about 92% of which are singletons, and about 1% rests with the top ten. The material was peripheral blood, obtained on day 0 of AZD1222 vaccination. The receptors were gathered from an adult in good health.

This chain connects TRBV19 to TRBJ1-1; D gene unclear. Germline loops: CDR1 LNHDA, CDR2 SQIVND (reference sequence). V dropped 4 bases and J dropped 0 bases, with 12 bases sitting between them. CDR3 length: 15 amino acids. CDR3 in DNA: TGTGCCAGTAGTAAACCGGGAATTATGAACACTGAAGCTTTCTTT. This sequence encodes CASSKPGIMNTEAFF.

V is TRBV6-5 and J is TRBJ1-6; D ambiguous. CDR1 is MNHEY, CDR2 SVGAGI, per germline. V lost 8 bases, J lost 7 bases, and 9 bases lay in between. The CDR3 totals 12 residues. CDR3 bases: TGTGCCAGCGGTTTATTGAATTCACCCCTCCACTTT. Amino acid sequence: CASGLLNSPLHF.

This chain uses TRBV11-2 with TRBJ2-5, with D possibly being TRBD1 (5 bases). CDR3 length: 15 amino acids. From germline, CDR1 is SGHAT and CDR2 FQNNGV. V lost 1 base and J 0 bases, leaving 9 bases between the germline ends. CDR3: CASSLANRYQETQYF. The CDR3 DNA reads as TGTGCCAGCAGCTTAGCAAACAGGTACCAAGAGACCCAGTACTTC.

V usage is TRBV13 and J usage is TRBJ2-7; possible D gene TRBD1, 6 bases. The CDR3 is 13 residues long. In germline, CDR1 is PRHDT, CDR2 FYEKMQ (reference sequence). Trimming removed 2 bases at V and 3 bases at J, with 8 bases between. CDR3 nucleotide sequence: TGTGCCAGCAGCTTACAGGGACACTACGAGCAGTACTTC. Amino acids: CASSLQGHYEQYF. The whole variable domain, filled in from reference TRBV13 and TRBJ2-7, reads AAGVIQSPRHLIKEKRETATLKCYPIPRHDTVYWYQQGPGQDPQFLISFYEKMQSDKGSIPDRFSAQQFSDYHSELNMSSLELGDSALYFCASSLQGHYEQYFGPGTRLTVT.

The chain combines TRBV28 with TRBJ2-7, with D perhaps given as TRBD1 or TRBD2 (6 bases each). The V end was cut by 4 bases, the J end by 3 bases, with 13 bases between. Germline assignment: CDR1 MDHEN and CDR2 SYDVKM. There are 14 residues in the CDR3. CDR3 amino acids: CASSSSGANYEQYF. The CDR3 nucleotides are TGTGCCAGCAGTTCGTCGGGGGCTAACTACGAGCAGTACTTC.

V gene TRBV7-9 combines with J gene TRBJ1-5; possible D gene TRBD1, 5 bases. Trimming shortened V by 5 bases and J by 6 bases, and 17 bases separated the two germline ends. CDR1 SEHNR and CDR2 FQNEAQ come from the germline V gene (reference sequence). This CDR3 has 15 residues. CDR3 residues: CASSPGGARRQPQHF. CDR3 DNA: TGTGCCAGCAGCCCCGGTGGGGCCCGACGTCAGCCCCAGCATTTT.

This chain joins TRBV7-9 and TRBJ2-3; D remains unclear. This CDR3 has 11 residues. Trimming left V 4 bases short and J 3 bases short, with 2 bases between. Germline lookup yields CDR1 SEHNR and CDR2 FQNEAQ (reference sequence). The CDR3 sequence: CASSWTDTQYF. CDR3 bases: TGTGCCAGCAGCTGGACAGATACGCAGTATTTT.

V usage is TRBV28 and J usage is TRBJ2-3; D gene uncertain. Germline V lookup: CDR1 MDHEN, CDR2 SYDVKM. The CDR3 extends over 13 amino acids. Trimming removed 5 bases from V and 4 bases from J, with 10 bases in between. The CDR3 DNA reads as TGTGCCAGCAGTCCAGCCCCGGCAGATACGCAGTATTTT. This encodes CASSPAPADTQYF.